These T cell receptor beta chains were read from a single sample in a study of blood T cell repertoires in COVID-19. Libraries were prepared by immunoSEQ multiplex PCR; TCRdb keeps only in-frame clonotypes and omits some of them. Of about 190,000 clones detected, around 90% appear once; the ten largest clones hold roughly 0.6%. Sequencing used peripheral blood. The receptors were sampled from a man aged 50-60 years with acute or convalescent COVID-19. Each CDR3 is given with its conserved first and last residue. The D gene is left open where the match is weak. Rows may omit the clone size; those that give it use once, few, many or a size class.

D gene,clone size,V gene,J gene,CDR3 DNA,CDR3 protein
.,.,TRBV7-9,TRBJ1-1,TGTGCCAGCAGCTTAGGGCAGGTGAGAACTGAAGCTTTCTTT,CASSLGQVRTEAFF
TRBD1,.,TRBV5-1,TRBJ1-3,TGCGCCAGCAGCTCGTCGACAGGGGCCCTCTCTGGAAACACCATATATTTT,CASSSSTGALSGNTIYF
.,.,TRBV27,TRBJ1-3,TGTGCCAGCAGTTTAGGAGCCGGTTCTGGAAACACCATATATTTT,CASSLGAGSGNTIYF
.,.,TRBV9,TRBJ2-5,TGTGCCAGCAGGGCTACTGGAGGGAGTCAAGAGACCCAGTACTTC,CASRATGGSQETQYF
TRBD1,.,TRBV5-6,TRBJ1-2,TGTGCCAGCAGCCTAGGACAGGTCGTTGATGGCTACACCTTC,CASSLGQVVDGYTF
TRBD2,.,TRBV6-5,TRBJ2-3,TGTGCCAGCAGCAAGATTGCGGGAGGGCCGTATACGCAGTATTTT,CASSKIAGGPYTQYF
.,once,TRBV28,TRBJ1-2,TGTGCCAGCAGTGTAGACAGGTCTCGAGGCTACACCTTC,CASSVDRSRGYTF
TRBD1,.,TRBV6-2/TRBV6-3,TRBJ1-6,TGTGCCAGCAGTTCGGGGACAGCTCCTAATTCACCCCTCCACTTT,CASSSGTAPNSPLHF
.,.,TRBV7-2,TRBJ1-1,TGTGCCAGCAGCCCGCTTCTGTCGCGTGAAGCTTTCTTT,CASSPLLSREAFF
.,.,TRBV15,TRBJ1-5,TGTGCCACCAGCAAAGATACAGTCTTGGGAGGCCGTCAGCCCCAGCATTTT,CATSKDTVLGGRQPQHF
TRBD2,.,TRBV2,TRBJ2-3,TGTGCCAGCAGCGCTAACCGACTAGCTTCAGATACGCAGTATTTT,CASSANRLASDTQYF
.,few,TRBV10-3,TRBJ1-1,TGTGCCATCAGCCCCGGGACACTAAACACTGAAGCTTTCTTT,CAISPGTLNTEAFF
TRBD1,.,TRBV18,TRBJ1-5,TGTGCCAGCCGACAGGGAATCGATCAGCCCCAGCATTTT,CASRQGIDQPQHF
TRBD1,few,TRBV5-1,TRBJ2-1,TGCGCCAGCAGCTTGGTTGGGGGACAGGGGGCCGGAGAGCAGTTCTTC,CASSLVGGQGAGEQFF
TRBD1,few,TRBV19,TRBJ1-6,TGTGCCAGTAGCTCGAGATCCGGGACAGGGAATTCACCCCTCCACTTT,CASSSRSGTGNSPLHF
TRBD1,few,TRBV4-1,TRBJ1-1,TGCGCCAGCAGCCAAGATCTAGACAGGGGGCGCATGGACACTGAAGCTTTCTTT,CASSQDLDRGRMDTEAFF
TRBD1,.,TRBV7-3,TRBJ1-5,TGTGCCAGCAGCACGACAGGGGAGAGATATAGCAATCAGCCCCAGCATTTT,CASSTTGERYSNQPQHF
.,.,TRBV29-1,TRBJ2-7,TGCAGCACCCGAGAGGGACTGACCTACGAGCAGTACTTC,CSTREGLTYEQYF
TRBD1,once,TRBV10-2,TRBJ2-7,TGCGCCAGCAGTGCTCAGGGACAGGCAATCTCCTACGAGCAGTACTTC,CASSAQGQAISYEQYF
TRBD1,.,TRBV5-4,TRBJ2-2,TGTGCCAGCAGCCTAGACAGGGGGTTGACCGGGGAGCTGTTTTTT,CASSLDRGLTGELFF
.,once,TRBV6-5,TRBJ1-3,TGTGCCAGCACTAAACAGACCCCAGGAAACACCATATATTTT,CASTKQTPGNTIYF
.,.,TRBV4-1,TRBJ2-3,TGCGCCAGCAGTCCGGACCTCCGGGGAAATACGCAGTATTTT,CASSPDLRGNTQYF